The 10 T cell receptor beta chains presented below share a single source sample, sequenced in a study of response to subunit inactivated influenza vaccine. MiXCR was run by TCRdb on the RT-PCR reads, yielding one entry per CDR3 protein. The repertoire consists of fewer than 700,000 distinct CDR3 sequences, with 10% to 15% occurring once and the leading ten covering around 13%. The sample was PBMCs from blood, taken about 6 weeks after vaccination. Every receptor here comes from a man between 50 and 59 years old who received an inactivated influenza vaccine.

This rearrangement joins TRBV4-2 to TRBJ1-2; D is unclear. This CDR3 is 15 amino acids long. Germline V gene lookup returns CDR1 LGHNA and CDR2 YNFKEQ. Trimming removed 0 bases from V and 4 bases from J, with 12 bases in between. DNA for the CDR3: TGTGCCAGCAGCCAAGACGGTGACGGTTCCTATGGCTACACCTTC. Translated, it gives CASSQDGDGSYGYTF.

The chain joins TRBV3-1 to TRBJ2-2; possible D gene TRBD1, 6 bases. With 6 bases removed from V and 4 bases from J, the gap between germline ends came to 12 bases. Per germline, CDR1 LGHDT and CDR2 YNNKEL (reference sequence). This CDR3 has 14 amino acids. This CDR3 reads CASSTGHATGELFF. The CDR3 bases are TGTGCCAGCAGTACGGGACACGCCACCGGGGAGCTGTTTTTT.

This clonotype was seen more than once but under ten times. The CDR3 region has the DNA TGCAGCGGACGGGACAGTACCTACGAGCAGTACTTC. Protein: CSGRDSTYEQYF. V gene TRBV29-1 combines with J gene TRBJ2-7; 7 bases are shared with TRBD1. The CDR3 runs to 12 residues. Germline trimming cut 7 bases from V and 2 bases from J; bases unmatched to any gene: 5. Germline V lookup: CDR1 SQVTM, CDR2 ANQGSEA.

The chain recombines TRBV7-2 with TRBJ1-1; D uncertain. This CDR3 is 14 amino acids long. Trimming removed 5 bases at V and 6 bases at J, with 16 bases between. Germline CDR1 and CDR2: SGHTA and FQGNSA. CDR3 bases: TGTGCCAGCAGCCCTTCCCCGGGGTTATCTGAAGCTTTCTTT. Amino acids: CASSPSPGLSEAFF.

This clonotype was seen a few times. The chain uses TRBV7-6 and TRBJ2-2; unclear D gene. Per germline, CDR1 SGHVS and CDR2 FNYEAQ. The CDR3 extends over 14 amino acids. Trimming left V 0 bases short and J 6 bases short, with 8 bases between. DNA for the CDR3: TGTGCCAGCAGCTTAGCCGGGTCGGCCGGGGAGCTGTTTTTT. Amino acids: CASSLAGSAGELFF.

V usage is TRBV5-1 and J usage is TRBJ1-5; D is unresolved. The V and J ends lost 1 base and 6 bases respectively, with 14 bases between them. The length of the CDR3 is 15 residues. Per germline, CDR1 SGHRS and CDR2 YFSETQ. This chain's CDR3 is CASSLIGEASQPQHF. CDR3 nucleotides: TGCGCCAGCAGCTTGATCGGGGAAGCGAGTCAGCCCCAGCATTTT.

Only a few counts were recorded for this clonotype. This may come from a read error, since a much larger clone is one base off. The chain's CDR3 is CASSLAGTSAYNEQFF. As DNA, the CDR3 is TGTGCCAGCAGCTTAGCCGGGACTAGCGCCTACAATGAGCAGTTCTTC. The chain links TRBV7-3 to TRBJ2-1; 10 nucleotides line up with TRBD2. V was clipped by 2 bases and J by 2 bases; unmatched bases: 3. This CDR3 comprises 16 residues. Germline V gene lookup returns CDR1 SGHTA and CDR2 FQGTGA.

This clonotype was recorded at least ten times. The J gene is TRBJ2-3, the V gene TRBV14, with 8 positions matching TRBD2. This CDR3 contains 16 residues. With 4 bases clipped from V and 2 bases from J, the junction kept 8 bases outside the gene matches. Germline values: CDR1 SGHDN, CDR2 FVKESK. The CDR3 here is CASSPFSGMNTDTQYF. In DNA form, the CDR3 reads TGTGCCAGCAGCCCATTTAGCGGGATGAACACAGATACGCAGTATTTT.

This clonotype has ten or more counts. This chain connects TRBV20-1 to TRBJ2-7; D unresolved. Looked up from germline, CDR1 is DFQATT and CDR2 is SNEGSKA (reference sequence). This CDR3 is 13 amino acids long. V gave up 1 base and J gave up 2 bases, with 9 bases separating them. In DNA form, the CDR3 reads TGCAGTGCTAGAGTGGTGGGTACCTACGAGCAGTACTTC. Translating gives CSARVVGTYEQYF.

This clonotype was observed a few times. This rearrangement joins TRBV10-3 to TRBJ2-2; tentatively, D is TRBD1 (6 bases). CDR3 size: 17 residues. The germline CDR1 and CDR2 sequences are ENHRY and SYGVKD. The ends were cut back, 6 bases at V and 5 bases at J, with 22 bases in the middle. CDR3 residues: CAISARFGHRDTGELFF. CDR3 sequence (DNA): TGTGCCATCAGCGCCCGATTCGGTCACAGGGATACCGGGGAGCTGTTTTTT.